The T cell receptor (beta chain) under discussion was sequenced for a study of T-cell reconstitution after alpha-beta-depleted transplantation in children (dated by TCRdb to between 2015 and 2016). Describing the broader study: Using TCR repertoire profiling, the study followed T-cell immune reconstitution in a quantitative way in children after TCRalphabeta/CD19-depleted allogeneic hematopoietic cell transplantation.

There are 12 amino acids in the CDR3, from cysteine to phenylalanine inclusive. CDR3 DNA is the only sequence kept; it has 36 bases, read in frame from the first base. Unmatched junction bases come to 3, with V trimmed by 5 bases and J by 6 bases. CDR1 and CDR2, looked up from the germline V gene (reference sequence), are MNHEY and SMNVEV. The sample holds a few counts of this clonotype. Its cognate antigen has yet to be identified. No base-level quality is on record; no much larger clone is a single base apart. Preparation of the library involved PCR. This sample was sequenced with an Illumina HiSeq 2500. To normalize quantification of the TCRbeta repertoire, the TCR libraries were built with molecular barcoding that relied on unique molecular identifiers. TCRdb ran its own pipeline on the public reads, namely fastp trimming at Q25 and MiXCR clone calling, and kept in-frame beta chains. Each CDR3 protein appears once, grouped with its most common genes and DNA. Here the sample has over 200,000 distinct CDR3 sequences; roughly 10% occur a single time. Over 5.5% of the sample lies in the top ten.

This clonotype was obtained from a human donor who donated a stem cell graft to a child with acute lymphoblastic leukemia. The source material was PBMCs from the stem cell graft donor, sampled from the stem cell graft. The sequence joins TRBV27 to TRBJ1-2, with 7 bases matching TRBD1. The sequenced DNA: TGTGCCAGCAGTACAGGGGTTCATGGCTACACCTTC. Its product reads: CASSTGVHGYTF.